Described below is a single TCR beta chain sequence and its context. Some clones are missing from TCRdb's copy, which holds only in-frame ones; the method was immunoSEQ multiplex PCR. Of under 1,100,000 clones in the sample, 75% to 85% were seen once. The data were obtained in a study of shared clonotypes between healthy human individuals. CDR1 is SGHVS, CDR2 FNYEAQ, per germline. The CDR3 length is 13 residues. Sample: memory CD4+ T cells from PBMCs. Subset noted: CD45RA-negative fraction. This TCR was sampled from a man between 18 and 35 years old in good health. Some clones in this sample may be carry-over from other donors' samples. The V and J genes are TRBV7-6 and TRBJ2-7; either TRBD1 or TRBD2 may supply D (7 bases each). The CDR3: CTSRGGSRYEQYF. Written as DNA, the CDR3 is TGTACCTCCAGGGGGGGCTCAAGGTACGAGCAGTACTTC.